This T cell receptor beta chain was sequenced in a study of blood T cell repertoires in COVID-19. On the study more broadly: Samples taken during acute and convalescent COVID-19 were collected in the United States, Italy and Spain. T cells, B-cell-depleted T cells, or PBMCs supplied cDNA or gDNA.

Germline CDR1 MDHEN, CDR2 SYDVKM. V was pared by 5 bases and J by 2 bases, with 9 bases of the junction left unmatched. The length of the CDR3 is 15 residues. A Seattle source enrolled patients during active infection and followed them longitudinally. Authors' analysis steps: Quantification of nucleated cells was approximated via reference gene primer amplification. TCRdb keeps only in-frame clones here, not all; method: immunoSEQ multiplex PCR. The V and J calls and clone size come from that table; D and trimming were worked out from the DNA. Among 410,000 or so clones listed, about nine tenths were seen once.

What was sequenced was peripheral blood. This rearrangement joins TRBV28 to TRBJ2-7; TRBD1 matches 7 bases. The TCR was taken from a woman aged 40-49 years with COVID-19, enrolled during active disease. The CDR3 here is CASSIGGANPYEQYF. CDR3 bases: TGTGCCAGCAGTATAGGGGGCGCTAACCCCTACGAGCAGTACTTC. Full variable domain (rest looked up from reference TRBV28 and TRBJ2-7): DVKVTQSSRYLVKRTGEKVFLECVQDMDHENMFWYRQDPGLGLRLIYFSYDVKMKEKGDIPEGYSVSREKKERFSLILESASTNQTSMYLCASSIGGANPYEQYFGPGTRLTVT.